This TCR beta chain was found in a study of cytomegalovirus exposure and HLA in healthy donors. Study at large: Genotyping of some 400 donors showed that 80% to 85% belonged to the Caucasian-associated ancestry cluster.

Primers: 60 Vbeta forward and 13 Jbeta reverse. Assay used: immunoSEQ multiplex PCR; TCRdb lists only in-frame clones, some missing. The sample consists of 75,000 to 100,000 clones, about 80% of them appearing once. Concerning this clone: Its antigen is not identified.

Findings of the study overall: A missense DCLRE1C variant was associated with V- and J-gene trimming of TCR beta chains in a later analysis, and an independent cohort replicated the association. Immune exposure information comprised only CMV serostatus. In a later analysis, most CMV-associated TCR beta chains appeared HLA-restricted.

This TCR was recovered from a man in his sixties in good health and CMV-seropositive. The sequenced sample was PBMCs.

CDR3 in amino acids: CASSVHTGSGYTF. CDR3 bases: TGTGCCAGCAGCGTTCATACAGGGTCTGGCTACACCTTC. The chain couples TRBV9 to TRBJ1-2; the D gene is possibly TRBD1 (6 bases). Germline V lookup: CDR1 SGDLS, CDR2 YYNGEE. Trimming stripped 2 bases from V and 7 bases from J, with 12 bases between. The CDR3 runs 13 residues.